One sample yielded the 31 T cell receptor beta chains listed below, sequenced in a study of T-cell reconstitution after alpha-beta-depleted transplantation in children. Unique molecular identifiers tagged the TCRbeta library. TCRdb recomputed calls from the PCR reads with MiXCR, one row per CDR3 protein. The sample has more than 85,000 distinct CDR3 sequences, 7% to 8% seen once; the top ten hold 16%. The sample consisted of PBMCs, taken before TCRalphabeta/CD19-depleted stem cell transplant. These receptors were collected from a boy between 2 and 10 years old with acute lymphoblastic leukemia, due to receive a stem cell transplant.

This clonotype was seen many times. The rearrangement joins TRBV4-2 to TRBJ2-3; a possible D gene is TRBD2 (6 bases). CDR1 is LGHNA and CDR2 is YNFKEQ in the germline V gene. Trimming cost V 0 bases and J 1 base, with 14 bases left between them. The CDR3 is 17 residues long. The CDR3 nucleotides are TGTGCCAGCAGCCAAGATAGGAGGGCCTCAGGCACAGATACGCAGTATTTT. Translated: CASSQDRRASGTDTQYF.

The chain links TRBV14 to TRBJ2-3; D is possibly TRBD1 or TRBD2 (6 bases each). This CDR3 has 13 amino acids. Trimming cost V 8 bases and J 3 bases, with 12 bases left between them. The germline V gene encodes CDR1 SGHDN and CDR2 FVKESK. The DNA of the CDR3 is TGTGCCAGCCACCTAGGGGGGACAGATACGCAGTATTTT. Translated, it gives CASHLGGTDTQYF.

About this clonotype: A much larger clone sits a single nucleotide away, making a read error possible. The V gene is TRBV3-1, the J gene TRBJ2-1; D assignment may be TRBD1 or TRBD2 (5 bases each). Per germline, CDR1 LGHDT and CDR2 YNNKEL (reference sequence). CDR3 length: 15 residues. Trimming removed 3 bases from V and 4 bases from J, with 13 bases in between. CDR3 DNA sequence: TGTGCCAGCAGCCACGTAGTGGGGGTTTACAATGAGCAGTTCTTC. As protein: CASSHVVGVYNEQFF.

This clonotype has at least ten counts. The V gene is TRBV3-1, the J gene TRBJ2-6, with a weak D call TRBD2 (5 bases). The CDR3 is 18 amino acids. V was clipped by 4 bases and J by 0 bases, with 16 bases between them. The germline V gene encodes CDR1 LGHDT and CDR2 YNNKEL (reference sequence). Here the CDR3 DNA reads TGTGCCAGCAGCCTCCTAGGGAGAAGTTTCTCTGGGGCCAACGTCCTGACTTTC. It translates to CASSLLGRSFSGANVLTF.

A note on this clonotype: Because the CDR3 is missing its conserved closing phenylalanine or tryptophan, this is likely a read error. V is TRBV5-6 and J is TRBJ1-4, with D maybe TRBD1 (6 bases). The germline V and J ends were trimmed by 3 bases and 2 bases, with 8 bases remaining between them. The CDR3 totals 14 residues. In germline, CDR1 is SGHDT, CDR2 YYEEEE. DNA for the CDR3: TGTGCCAGCAGCTGGGGGCCCACTAATGAAAAACTGTTTTCT. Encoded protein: CASSWGPTNEKLFS.

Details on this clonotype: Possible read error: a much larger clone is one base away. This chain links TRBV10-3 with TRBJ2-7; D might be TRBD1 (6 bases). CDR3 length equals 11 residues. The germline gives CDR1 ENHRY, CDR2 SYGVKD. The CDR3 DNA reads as TGTGCCATCGATGGGGGCCACGAGCACTACTTC. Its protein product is CAIDGGHEHYF.

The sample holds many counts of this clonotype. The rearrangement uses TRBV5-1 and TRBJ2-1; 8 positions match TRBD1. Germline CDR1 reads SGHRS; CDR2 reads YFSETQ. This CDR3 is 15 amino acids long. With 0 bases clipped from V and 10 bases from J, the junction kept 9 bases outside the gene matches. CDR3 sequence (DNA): TGCGCCAGCAGCTTGGCCGTAGCAGGGGGCAGGGAGCAGTTCTTC. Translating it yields CASSLAVAGGREQFF.

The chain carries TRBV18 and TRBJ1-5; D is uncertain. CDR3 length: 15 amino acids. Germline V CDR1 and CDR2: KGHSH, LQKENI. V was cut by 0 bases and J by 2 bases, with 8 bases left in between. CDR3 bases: TGTGCCAGCTCACCACCCAACGGGGGCAATCAGCCCCAGCATTTT. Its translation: CASSPPNGGNQPQHF.

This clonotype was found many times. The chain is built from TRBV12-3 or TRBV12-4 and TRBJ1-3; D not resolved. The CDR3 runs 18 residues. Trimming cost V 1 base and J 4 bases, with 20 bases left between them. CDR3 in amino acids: CASSLVLLRGNLGNTIYF. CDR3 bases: TGTGCCAGCAGTTTAGTACTGCTCCGGGGTAACCTAGGAAACACCATATATTTT.

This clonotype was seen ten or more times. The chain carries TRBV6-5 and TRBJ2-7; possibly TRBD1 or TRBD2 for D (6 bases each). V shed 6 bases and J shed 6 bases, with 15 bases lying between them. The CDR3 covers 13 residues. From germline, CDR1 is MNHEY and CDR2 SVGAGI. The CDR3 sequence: CASRGGHPFEQYF. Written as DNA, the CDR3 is TGTGCCAGCAGGGGGGGCCATCCTTTCGAGCAGTACTTC.

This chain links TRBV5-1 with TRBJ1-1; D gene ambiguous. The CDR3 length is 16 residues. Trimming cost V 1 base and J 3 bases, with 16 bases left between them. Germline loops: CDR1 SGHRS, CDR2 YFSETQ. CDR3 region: CASSLIFQADDTEAFF. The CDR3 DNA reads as TGCGCCAGCAGCTTGATCTTCCAGGCGGATGACACTGAAGCTTTCTTT.

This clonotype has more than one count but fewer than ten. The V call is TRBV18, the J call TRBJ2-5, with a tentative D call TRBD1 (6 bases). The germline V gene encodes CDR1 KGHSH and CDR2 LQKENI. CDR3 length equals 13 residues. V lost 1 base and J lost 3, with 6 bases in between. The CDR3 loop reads CASSPRQEETQYF. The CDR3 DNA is TGTGCCAGCTCACCACGACAGGAAGAGACCCAGTACTTC.

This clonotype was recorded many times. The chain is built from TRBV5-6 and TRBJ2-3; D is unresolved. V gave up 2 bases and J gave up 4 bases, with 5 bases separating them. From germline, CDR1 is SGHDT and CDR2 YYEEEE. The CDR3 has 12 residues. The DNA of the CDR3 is TGTGCCAGCAGCTTTGATCCAGATACGCAGTATTTT. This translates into CASSFDPDTQYF.

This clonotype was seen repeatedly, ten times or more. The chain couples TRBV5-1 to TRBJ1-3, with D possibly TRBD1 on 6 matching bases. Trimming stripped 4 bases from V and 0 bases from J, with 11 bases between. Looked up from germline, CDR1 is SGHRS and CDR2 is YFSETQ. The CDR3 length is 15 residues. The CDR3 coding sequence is TGCGCCAGCAGCCCCTCGGGACACTCTGGAAACACCATATATTTT. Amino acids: CASSPSGHSGNTIYF. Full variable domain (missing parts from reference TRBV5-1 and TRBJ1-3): KAGVTQTPRYLIKTRGQQVTLSCSPISGHRSVSWYQQTPGQGLQFLFEYFSETQRNKGNFPGRFSGRQFSNSRSEMNVSTLELGDSALYLCASSPSGHSGNTIYFGEGSWLTVV.

CDR3 coding DNA: TGTGCCAGCAGCCCCAGGCTCCCCTCCCTTGACGAGCAGTACTTC. Residues: CASSPRLPSLDEQYF. The chain links TRBV4-2 to TRBJ2-7, with D hard to call. CDR1 LGHNA and CDR2 YNFKEQ come from the germline V gene. Between the trimmed V and J ends, which lost 4 bases and 5 bases, there was a span of 18 bases. The CDR3 has 15 amino acids.

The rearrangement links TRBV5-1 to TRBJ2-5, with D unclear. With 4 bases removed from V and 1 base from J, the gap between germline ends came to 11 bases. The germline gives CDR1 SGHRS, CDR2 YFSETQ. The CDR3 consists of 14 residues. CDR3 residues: CASSPGATQETQYF. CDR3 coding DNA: TGCGCCAGCAGCCCCGGAGCCACCCAAGAGACCCAGTACTTC.

CDR3 coding DNA: TGTGCCAGCAGTTTCCGGGGAGGGGGAACTGAAGCTTTCTTT. Protein: CASSFRGGGTEAFF. The rearrangement links TRBV28 to TRBJ1-1; a possible D gene is TRBD1 (6 bases). Germline V CDR1 and CDR2: MDHEN, SYDVKM. CDR3 length: 14 residues. The germline V and J ends were trimmed by 3 bases and 5 bases, with 13 bases remaining between them.

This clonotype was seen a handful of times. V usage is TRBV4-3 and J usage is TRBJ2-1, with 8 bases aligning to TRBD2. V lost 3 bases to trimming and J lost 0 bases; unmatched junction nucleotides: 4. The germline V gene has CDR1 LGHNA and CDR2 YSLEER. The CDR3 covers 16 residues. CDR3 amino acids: CASSHRLASSYNEQFF. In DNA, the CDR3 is TGCGCCAGCAGCCACCGACTAGCGAGCTCCTACAATGAGCAGTTCTTC.

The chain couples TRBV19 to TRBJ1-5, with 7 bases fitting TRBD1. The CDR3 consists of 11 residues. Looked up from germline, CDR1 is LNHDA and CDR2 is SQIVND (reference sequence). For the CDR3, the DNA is TGTGAAAGGGGGCGGAATCAGCCCCAGCATTTT. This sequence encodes CERGRNQPQHF.

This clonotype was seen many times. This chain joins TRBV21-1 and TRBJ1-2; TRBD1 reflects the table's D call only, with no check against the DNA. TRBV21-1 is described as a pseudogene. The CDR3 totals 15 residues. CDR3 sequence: CASKKLVRGRYGYTF. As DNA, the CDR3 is TGTGCCAGCAAAAAGTTGGTCAGGGGTCGCTATGGCTACACCTTC.

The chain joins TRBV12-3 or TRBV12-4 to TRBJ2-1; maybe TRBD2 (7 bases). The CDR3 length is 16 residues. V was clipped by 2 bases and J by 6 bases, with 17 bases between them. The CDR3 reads CASSLSPRGLGNEQFF. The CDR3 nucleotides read TGTGCCAGCAGTTTATCCCCGCGGGGGCTCGGCAATGAGCAGTTCTTC.

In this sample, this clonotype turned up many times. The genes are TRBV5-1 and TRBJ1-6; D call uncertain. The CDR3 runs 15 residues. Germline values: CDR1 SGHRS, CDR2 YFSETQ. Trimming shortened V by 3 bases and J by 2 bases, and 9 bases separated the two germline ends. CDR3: CASSSTVTYNSPLHF. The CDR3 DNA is TGCGCCAGCAGCTCCACAGTCACCTATAATTCACCCCTCCACTTT.

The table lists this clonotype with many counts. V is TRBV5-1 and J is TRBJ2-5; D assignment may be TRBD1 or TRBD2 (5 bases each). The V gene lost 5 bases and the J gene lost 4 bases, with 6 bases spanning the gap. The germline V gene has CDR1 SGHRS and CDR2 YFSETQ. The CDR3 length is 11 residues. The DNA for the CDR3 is TGCGCCAGCAGTGGGGGAGAGACCCAGTACTTC. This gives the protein CASSGGETQYF.

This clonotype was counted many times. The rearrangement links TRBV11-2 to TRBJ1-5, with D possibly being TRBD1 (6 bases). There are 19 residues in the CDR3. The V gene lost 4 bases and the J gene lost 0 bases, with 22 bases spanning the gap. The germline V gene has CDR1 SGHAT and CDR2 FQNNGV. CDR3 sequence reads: CASSSGGGQAMDSNQPQHF. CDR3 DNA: TGTGCCAGCAGCTCGGGGGGCGGGCAGGCTATGGATAGCAATCAGCCCCAGCATTTT.

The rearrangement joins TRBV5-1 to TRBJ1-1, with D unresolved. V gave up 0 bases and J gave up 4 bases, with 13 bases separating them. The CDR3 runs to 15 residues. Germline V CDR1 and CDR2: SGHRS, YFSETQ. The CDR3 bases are TGCGCCAGCAGCTTGGTCGCGGGCGAGGGCACTGAAGCTTTCTTT. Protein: CASSLVAGEGTEAFF.

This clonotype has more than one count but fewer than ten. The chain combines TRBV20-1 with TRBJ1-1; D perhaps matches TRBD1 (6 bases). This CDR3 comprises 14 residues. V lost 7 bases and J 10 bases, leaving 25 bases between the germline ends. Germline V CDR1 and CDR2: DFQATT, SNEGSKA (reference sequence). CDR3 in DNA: TGCAGTGTCTATGGGAGATCGGGGGCGGAGGGAGCTTTCTTT. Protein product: CSVYGRSGAEGAFF.

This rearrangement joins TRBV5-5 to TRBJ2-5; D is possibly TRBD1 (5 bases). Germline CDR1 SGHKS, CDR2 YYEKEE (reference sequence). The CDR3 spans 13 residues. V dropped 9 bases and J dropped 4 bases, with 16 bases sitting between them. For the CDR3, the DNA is TGTGCCATGGGCCCCGACAGATCAGAGACCCAGTACTTC. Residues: CAMGPDRSETQYF.

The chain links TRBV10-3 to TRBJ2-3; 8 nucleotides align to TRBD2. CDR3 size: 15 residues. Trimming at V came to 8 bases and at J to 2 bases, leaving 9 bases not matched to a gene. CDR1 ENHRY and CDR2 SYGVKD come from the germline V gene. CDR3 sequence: CAIGGPGGITDTQYF. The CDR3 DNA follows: TGTGCCATCGGCGGCCCGGGGGGGATCACAGATACGCAGTATTTT.

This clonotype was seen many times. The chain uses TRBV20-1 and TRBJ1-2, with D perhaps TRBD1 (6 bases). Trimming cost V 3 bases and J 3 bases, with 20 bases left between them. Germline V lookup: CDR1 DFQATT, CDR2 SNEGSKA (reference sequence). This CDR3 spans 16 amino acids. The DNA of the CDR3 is TGCAGTGCTAGCCTGAAGGGGGGTCCTATAGACTATGGCTACACCTTC. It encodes CSASLKGGPIDYGYTF.

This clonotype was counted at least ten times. This CDR3 reads CASRRGSQETQYF. CDR3 bases: TGTGCCAGCAGAAGGGGGAGTCAAGAGACCCAGTACTTC. The chain recombines TRBV25-1 with TRBJ2-5; possibly TRBD1 for D (6 bases). The CDR3 length is 13 residues. Per germline, CDR1 MGHDK and CDR2 SYGVNS. The V end was cut by 6 bases, the J end by 2 bases, with 10 bases between. The whole variable domain, remainder taken from reference TRBV25-1 and TRBJ2-5, is EADIYQTPRYLVIGTGKKITLECSQTMGHDKMYWYQQDPGMELHLIHYSYGVNSTEKGDLSSESTVSRIRTEHFPLTLESARPSHTSQYLCASRRGSQETQYFGPGTRLLVL.

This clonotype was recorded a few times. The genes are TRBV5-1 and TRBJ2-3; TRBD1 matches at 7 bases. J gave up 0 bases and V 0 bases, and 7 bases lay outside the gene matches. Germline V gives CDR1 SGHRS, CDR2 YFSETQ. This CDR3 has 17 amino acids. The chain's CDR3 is CASSLGGTAPSTDTQYF. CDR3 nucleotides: TGCGCCAGCAGCTTGGGGGGGACAGCTCCCAGCACAGATACGCAGTATTTT.